The rows below give T cell receptor beta chains drawn from one sample of a study of Ad26.COV2.S vaccination and SARS-CoV-2 variants. Libraries were prepared by immunoSEQ multiplex PCR; TCRdb keeps only in-frame clonotypes and omits some of them. The data hold about 260,000 clones, with around 88% observed a single time. This material consisted of peripheral blood, taken in a trial of Ad26.COV2.S vaccine versus placebo. These receptors were collected from a person between 18 and 65 years old who received the Ad26.COV2.S COVID-19 vaccine or a placebo. Both conserved end residues are part of each CDR3. D genes are given only for firm matches. The size entry is marked missing in some rows and otherwise reads once, few, many or a size class.

TRBV3-1/TRBV3-2	TRBJ2-1	-	-	TGTGCCAGCAGCCCTTTCGGGTCCTACAATGAGCAGTTCTTC	CASSPFGSYNEQFF
TRBV4-2	TRBJ2-7	TRBD2	-	TGTGCCAGCAGCCAAGGCGGGGGACTAGCGGCCCATTCCTACGAGCAGTACTTC	CASSQGGGLAAHSYEQYF
TRBV10-3	TRBJ2-3	-	-	TGTGCCATCAGTGAGTCCGTAGATACGCAGTATTTT	CAISESVDTQYF
TRBV11-1	TRBJ2-7	-	-	TGTGCCAGCAGCTTAGCGCCCAGGCAGTCCTACGAGCAGTACTTC	CASSLAPRQSYEQYF
TRBV6-5	TRBJ2-5	-	-	TGTGCCATCCAACGGCGGGGCGGGCCCCAAGAGACCCAGTACTTC	CAIQRRGGPQETQYF
TRBV5-1	TRBJ1-3	TRBD1	once	TGCGCCAGCAGCTTGGACAGGGGGGTCGGAAACACCATATATTTT	CASSLDRGVGNTIYF
TRBV4-3	TRBJ1-6	-	-	TGCGCCAGCAGCCCCCAGCACGGAAATTCACCCCTCCACTTT	CASSPQHGNSPLHF
TRBV4-2	TRBJ1-4	TRBD1	-	TGTGCCAGCAGCCCTGTGACAGGGAGAGAAGAAAAACTGTTTTTT	CASSPVTGREEKLFF
TRBV15	TRBJ1-4	-	-	TGTGCCACCAGTGTCGGGACGATTGCAACTAATGAAAAACTGTTTTTT	CATSVGTIATNEKLFF
TRBV7-8	TRBJ2-1	-	-	TGTGCCAGCAGCTTAGGGAGCAATGAGCAGTTCTTC	CASSLGSNEQFF
TRBV2	TRBJ2-4	-	-	TGTGCCAGCGGAGGAGAGGGAGCCAAAAACATTCAGTACTTC	CASGGEGAKNIQYF
TRBV7-2	TRBJ2-7	-	-	TGTGCCAGCAGCCACAGGGACTCTCTATTCTACGAGCAGTACTTC	CASSHRDSLFYEQYF
TRBV5-4	TRBJ2-7	TRBD2	-	TGTGCCAGCAGCTTGGAGGCGGGGGGGCCCTCCTACGAGCAGTACTTC	CASSLEAGGPSYEQYF
TRBV27	TRBJ1-6	-	-	TGTGCCAGCAGTTCACCAGAGGGGGATTCACCCCTCCACTTT	CASSSPEGDSPLHF
TRBV27	TRBJ2-2	TRBD1	once	TGTGCCAGCAGTTCTCGGACAGGGAACACCGGGGAGCTGTTTTTT	CASSSRTGNTGELFF